These 17 T cell receptor beta chains originate from one sample sequenced in a study of shared clonotypes between healthy human individuals. Assay: immunoSEQ multiplex PCR; the TCRdb copy retains only in-frame clones and omits some. The sample shows 2 million to 2.5 million clones, more than 80% of them seen only once. Source material: naive CD4+ T cells from PBMCs. This sample's subset: CD45RA+ positively selected. Every receptor here comes from a man aged 18 to 35 in good health. Some clones in this sample may be carry-over from other donors' samples.

The V call is TRBV5-1, the J call TRBJ2-1, with 9 bases identical to TRBD2. Germline lookup yields CDR1 SGHRS and CDR2 YFSETQ. V trimming: 6 bases; J trimming: 2 bases; junction bases outside the gene matches: 6. The CDR3 contains 15 residues. CDR3 sequence: CASTGLASTYNEQFF. The CDR3 nucleotides read TGCGCCAGCACCGGACTAGCGTCAACCTACAATGAGCAGTTCTTC.

This rearrangement joins TRBV6-5 to TRBJ1-2, with a possible D match to TRBD1 (5 bases). V lost 6 bases and J 8 bases, leaving 22 bases between the germline ends. The CDR3 loop spans 15 amino acids. The germline V gene has CDR1 MNHEY and CDR2 SVGAGI. This CDR3 is CASSPPGGVRSGYTF. The CDR3 DNA reads TGTGCCAGCAGCCCCCCTGGAGGGGTTCGGTCGGGCTACACCTTC.

In its sample, this clone was seen once. This chain connects TRBV7-6 to TRBJ1-1, with D possibly TRBD1 on 5 matching bases. The CDR3 loop spans 18 amino acids. The germline V gene has CDR1 SGHVS and CDR2 FNYEAQ. Between the trimmed V and J ends, which lost 5 bases and 3 bases, there was a span of 25 bases. The CDR3 sequence is CASSIRPVRAQVDTEAFF. The DNA of the CDR3 is TGTGCCAGCAGCATTCGACCGGTTAGGGCACAGGTGGACACTGAAGCTTTCTTT. Filled out from reference TRBV7-6 and TRBJ1-1, the complete variable domain reads GAGVSQSPRYKVTKRGQDVALRCDPISGHVSLYWYRQALGQGPEFLTYFNYEAQQDKSGLPNDRFSAERPEGSISTLTIQRTEQRDSAMYRCASSIRPVRAQVDTEAFFGQGTRLTVV.

J is TRBJ2-7 and V is TRBV19; possibly TRBD1 for D (6 bases). V lost 8 bases and J lost 2, with 16 bases in between. Germline V gene sequence: CDR1 LNHDA, CDR2 SQIVND (reference sequence). This CDR3 has 14 residues. CDR3 DNA: TGTGCCAGTTCAGAATCCCGGGACACCTACGAGCAGTACTTC. The encoded protein is CASSESRDTYEQYF.

The chain employs TRBV4-3 and TRBJ2-3; either TRBD1 or TRBD2 may fit D (5 bases each). Trimming removed 0 bases from V and 3 bases from J, with 16 bases in between. Germline lookup yields CDR1 LGHNA and CDR2 YSLEER. This CDR3 spans 17 amino acids. The CDR3 sequence: CASSQDRASSGTDTQYF. The CDR3 DNA reads as TGCGCCAGCAGCCAAGATAGGGCTAGCTCAGGGACAGATACGCAGTATTTT.

V is TRBV7-9 and J is TRBJ2-5; 8 nucleotides match TRBD2. Per the germline V gene, CDR1 is SEHNR and CDR2 is FQNEAQ (reference sequence). The CDR3 consists of 14 residues. Trimming at V came to 0 bases and at J to 7 bases, leaving 4 bases not matched to a gene. The CDR3 protein is CASSLASTSGTQYF. The CDR3 DNA is TGTGCCAGCAGCTTAGCGAGTACTAGCGGGACCCAGTACTTC.

This chain joins TRBV6-5 and TRBJ2-7; D is uncertain. Looked up from germline, CDR1 is MNHEY and CDR2 is SVGAGI. The CDR3 is 14 amino acids. Trimming shortened V by 6 bases and J by 1 base, and 13 bases separated the two germline ends. This chain's CDR3 is CASSRSIGSYEQYF. The CDR3 nucleotides read TGTGCCAGCAGCCGATCTATCGGATCCTACGAGCAGTACTTC.

This clone was detected once. Other DNA sequences within the sample encode an identical CDR3. The V and J genes are TRBV6-1 and TRBJ2-7, with D unclear. Trimming removed 1 base at V and 0 bases at J, with 7 bases between. The germline CDR1 and CDR2 sequences are MNHNS and SASEGT. CDR3 length: 14 residues. CDR3 in amino acids: CASSEVASSYEQYF. CDR3 coding DNA: TGTGCCAGCAGTGAAGTGGCAAGCTCCTACGAGCAGTACTTC.

The table lists this clone with a count of one. The V gene is TRBV18, the J gene TRBJ2-3; no clear D gene. This CDR3 has 17 residues. Germline assignment: CDR1 KGHSH and CDR2 LQKENI. Trimming left V 0 bases short and J 0 bases short, with 13 bases between. The CDR3 here is CASSPPGFEDSTDTQYF. The CDR3 DNA follows: TGTGCCAGCTCACCACCGGGATTCGAGGATAGCACAGATACGCAGTATTTT.

As DNA, the CDR3 is TGCAGCGTTTGGGACAGCAGCAACTACGAGCAGTACTTC. Amino acid sequence: CSVWDSSNYEQYF. V usage is TRBV29-1 and J usage is TRBJ2-7, with TRBD1 matching over 7 bases. With V trimmed by 5 bases and J by 3 bases, 7 bases remained unmatched. The CDR3 length is 13 residues. Looked up from germline, CDR1 is SQVTM and CDR2 is ANQGSEA.

This clone has more than one count but fewer than ten. The same CDR3 arises from other DNA sequences in this sample as well. The V call is TRBV5-1, the J call TRBJ1-1; D perhaps matches TRBD1 (5 bases). This CDR3 has 14 amino acids. Trimming pared 1 base from V and 1 base from J, leaving 8 bases between. The V gene's germline CDR1 is SGHRS and CDR2 YFSETQ. CDR3 amino acids: CASSLSGANTEAFF. The CDR3 DNA is TGCGCCAGCAGCTTGAGCGGGGCGAACACTGAAGCTTTCTTT.

The rearrangement links TRBV10-2 to TRBJ1-5; TRBD1 matches 7 bases. The CDR3 has 17 residues. V was pared by 0 bases and J by 3 bases, with 8 bases of the junction left unmatched. Germline CDR1 is WSHSY and CDR2 is SAAADI. CDR3 nucleotides: TGCGCCAGCAGTGAGTCGATTTACAGGGGCACCAATCAGCCCCAGCATTTT. It encodes CASSESIYRGTNQPQHF.

The chain uses TRBV5-5 and TRBJ1-1, with D hard to call. Trimming shortened V by 4 bases and J by 3 bases, and 10 bases separated the two germline ends. This CDR3 is built from 13 residues. Looked up from germline, CDR1 is SGHKS and CDR2 is YYEKEE (reference sequence). The CDR3 spells CASSLFSDTEAFF. CDR3 DNA sequence: TGTGCCAGCAGCCTCTTTAGCGACACTGAAGCTTTCTTT.

This clone was seen just once. The CDR3 DNA reads as TGTGCCAGCAGCGTAGCTGTGACTACCCCGGGTAATGAGCAGTTCTTC. The encoded protein is CASSVAVTTPGNEQFF. V usage is TRBV9 and J usage is TRBJ2-1, with D possibly matching TRBD2 (5 bases). V gave up 0 bases and J gave up 7 bases, with 17 bases separating them. CDR1 and CDR2 from the germline V gene are SGDLS and YYNGEE. This CDR3 comprises 16 residues.

The chain carries TRBV21-1 and TRBJ2-7; the table's D call, TRBD1, has no DNA check behind it. TRBV21-1 is annotated as a pseudogene. This CDR3 has 15 residues. The CDR3 DNA is TGTGCCAGCAGCAAAGCGAGCAGGTCGGCCTACGAGCAGTACTTC. Amino acid sequence: CASSKASRSAYEQYF.

About this clone: Other DNA sequences from this sample encode an identical CDR3 as well. V gene TRBV27 combines with J gene TRBJ2-7; no firm D call. The length of the CDR3 is 14 residues. With 3 bases removed from V and 0 bases from J, the gap between germline ends came to 9 bases. Germline V gene data show CDR1 as MNHEY and CDR2 as SMNVEV (reference sequence). The CDR3 DNA reads TGTGCCAGCAGTTTGTCCGGAGACTCCTACGAGCAGTACTTC. It encodes CASSLSGDSYEQYF.

This chain uses TRBV6-4 with TRBJ2-3; TRBD2 matches at 7 bases. V was clipped by 2 bases and J by 5 bases; unmatched bases: 1. CDR1 and CDR2 (germline): MRHNA, SNTAGT. The CDR3 spans 13 residues. CDR3 nucleotide sequence: TGTGCCAGCAGTGACCGCGGGAGAGATACGCAGTATTTT. Its translation is CASSDRGRDTQYF.